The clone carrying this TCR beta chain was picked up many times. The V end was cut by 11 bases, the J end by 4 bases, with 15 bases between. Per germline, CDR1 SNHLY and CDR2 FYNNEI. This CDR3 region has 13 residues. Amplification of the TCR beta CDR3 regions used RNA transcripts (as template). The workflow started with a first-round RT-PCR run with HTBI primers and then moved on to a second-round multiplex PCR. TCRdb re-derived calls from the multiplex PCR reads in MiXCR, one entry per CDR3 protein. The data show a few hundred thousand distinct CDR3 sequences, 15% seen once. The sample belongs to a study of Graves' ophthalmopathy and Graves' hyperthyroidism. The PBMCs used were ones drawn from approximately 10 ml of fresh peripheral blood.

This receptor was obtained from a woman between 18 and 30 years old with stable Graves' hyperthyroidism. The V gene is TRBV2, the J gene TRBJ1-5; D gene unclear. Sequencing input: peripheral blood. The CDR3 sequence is CAVQSVTNQPQHF. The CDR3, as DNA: TGTGCCGTACAGTCGGTCACAAATCAGCCCCAGCATTTT. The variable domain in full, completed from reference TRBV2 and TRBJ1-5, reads EPEVTQTPSHQVTQMGQEVILRCVPISNHLYFYWYRQILGQKVEFLVSFYNNEISEKSEIFDDQFSVERPDGSNFTLKIRSTKLEDSAMYFCAVQSVTNQPQHFGDGTRLSIL.